The rows below give T cell receptor beta chains drawn from one sample of a study of T cell changes during pregnancy in multiple sclerosis. Clones were read by immunoSEQ multiplex PCR, and TCRdb kept only the in-frame ones, dropping some. The table records around 72,000 clones, 91% of them present only once. The input for sequencing was peripheral blood, taken in the third trimester of pregnancy. The receptors stem from a female donor in good health, enrolled as a control in a pregnancy study. CDR3s include the opening cysteine and the closing phenylalanine or tryptophan. The D gene is left open where the match is weak. A row's size may be missing; if present it is once, few, many or a size class.

cdr3_aa | cdr3_nt | j_call | clone_size | v_call | cdr3_length | d_call
CASSQGRGQRNQPQHF | TGTGCCAGCTCCCAAGGACGTGGACAAAGGAATCAGCCCCAGCATTTT | TRBJ1-5 | - | TRBV18 | 16 | -
CASRPTGQGVQETQYF | TGCGCCAGCAGACCTACGGGACAGGGGGTCCAAGAGACCCAGTACTTC | TRBJ2-5 | - | TRBV5-1 | 16 | TRBD1
CASSVTRGLNTEAFF | TGCGCCAGCAGCGTAACCAGGGGGCTTAACACTGAAGCTTTCTTT | TRBJ1-1 | - | TRBV5-1 | 15 | TRBD1
CASSHTAGAGYEQYF | TGTGCCAGCAGCCATACCGCGGGGGCTGGGTACGAGCAGTACTTC | TRBJ2-7 | - | TRBV7-2 | 15 | -
CASKDGGAGFLEAFF | TGTGCCAGTAAAGATGGTGGGGCAGGGTTTCTCGAAGCTTTCTTT | TRBJ1-1 | - | TRBV19 | 15 | -
CASSPTLGGSSYEQYF | TGTGCCAGCAGCCCGACCCTAGGCGGGTCCTCCTACGAGCAGTACTTC | TRBJ2-7 | - | TRBV7-9 | 16 | -
CASSYTGGNSPLHF | TGTGCCAGCAGCTATACAGGGGGGAATTCACCCCTCCACTTT | TRBJ1-6 | - | TRBV7-9 | 14 | TRBD1
CASSYSTVTYEQYF | TGTGCCAGCAGTTACTCGACAGTCACCTACGAGCAGTACTTC | TRBJ2-7 | - | TRBV6-6 | 14 | -
CATSRFPGTSGTGSGHNEQFF | TGTGCCACCAGCAGATTCCCCGGGACTAGCGGGACGGGGTCGGGCCACAATGAGCAGTTCTTC | TRBJ2-1 | - | TRBV15 | 21 | TRBD2
CASSEERGSPQPQHF | TGTGCCAGCAGTGAAGAAAGGGGGTCACCCCAGCCCCAGCATTTT | TRBJ1-5 | - | TRBV6-1 | 15 | -
CASSSLNRDVDEQYF | TGCGCCAGCAGCTCACTTAACAGGGACGTGGACGAGCAGTACTTC | TRBJ2-7 | - | TRBV5-1 | 15 | -
CASSAAGTGHYGYTF | TGTGCCAGCAGCGCTGCCGGGACAGGGCACTATGGCTACACCTTC | TRBJ1-2 | - | TRBV5-4 | 15 | TRBD1
CASSLRAGGPSYEQYF | TGTGCCAGCAGTTTGAGAGCGGGAGGGCCCTCCTACGAGCAGTACTTC | TRBJ2-7 | - | TRBV6-5 | 16 | TRBD2
CASSRDSFAEAFF | TGTGCCAGCAGTCGCGACAGTTTCGCTGAAGCTTTCTTT | TRBJ1-1 | - | TRBV25-1 | 13 | -
CASSRDRGEDEQYF | TGTGCCAGCAGCCGGGACAGGGGAGAGGACGAGCAGTACTTC | TRBJ2-7 | - | TRBV7-2 | 14 | TRBD1
CASSYSRGVYGYTF | TGTGCCAGCAGTTACAGTCGGGGGGTCTATGGCTACACCTTC | TRBJ1-2 | - | TRBV6-5 | 14 | -
CASSPSFGTQSEQYF | TGTGCCAGCTCACCCAGTTTTGGGACTCAGAGCGAGCAGTACTTC | TRBJ2-7 | - | TRBV18 | 15 | -
CASSPRASGVSSYNEQFF | TGCGCCAGCAGCCCTCGAGCTAGCGGGGTTAGCTCCTACAATGAGCAGTTCTTC | TRBJ2-1 | - | TRBV4-3 | 18 | TRBD2
CASSPRTVSYEQYF | TGTGCCAGCAGCCCTCGGACTGTCTCCTACGAGCAGTACTTC | TRBJ2-7 | - | TRBV5-4 | 14 | -
CASSRGGTYNQPQHF | TGTGCCAGTAGTCGCGGCGGAACTTACAATCAGCCCCAGCATTTT | TRBJ1-5 | - | TRBV19 | 15 | -
CASRSGLEGTFQETQYF | TGCGCCAGCAGGAGCGGGTTGGAGGGGACGTTCCAAGAGACCCAGTACTTC | TRBJ2-5 | - | TRBV5-1 | 17 | -
CASSLAYEQYF | TGTGCCAGCAGCCTCGCCTACGAGCAGTACTTC | TRBJ2-7 | - | TRBV28 | 11 | -
CASSWTGVGNQPQHF | TGCGCCAGCAGCTGGACAGGCGTCGGCAATCAGCCCCAGCATTTT | TRBJ1-5 | - | TRBV5-1 | 15 | TRBD1
CASSQTAGTAGNTIYF | TGTGCCAGCAGCCAGACTGCGGGGACGGCTGGAAACACCATATATTTT | TRBJ1-3 | - | TRBV14 | 16 | -
CASSLRTGTQETQYF | TGTGCCAGCAGCTTAAGGACAGGGACTCAAGAGACCCAGTACTTC | TRBJ2-5 | - | TRBV11-1 | 15 | TRBD1
CASRTSGSGEQYF | TGTGCCAGCAGAACTAGCGGGAGCGGCGAGCAGTACTTC | TRBJ2-7 | few | TRBV2 | 13 | TRBD2
CASSPRFGTGLGGTGELFF | TGTGCCAGCAGTCCCAGATTCGGGACAGGGTTGGGGGGCACCGGGGAGCTGTTTTTT | TRBJ2-2 | - | TRBV28 | 19 | TRBD1
CASKTQDQPQHF | TGTGCCAGCAAAACTCAGGATCAGCCCCAGCATTTT | TRBJ1-5 | - | TRBV28 | 12 | -
CASSLGPGNEQFF | TGCGCCAGCAGCTTGGGGCCGGGGAATGAGCAGTTCTTC | TRBJ2-1 | - | TRBV5-1 | 13 | -
CASSVFAGTGNSPLHF | TGTGCCAGCAGTGTTTTCGCCGGGACAGGGAATTCACCCCTCCACTTT | TRBJ1-6 | - | TRBV28 | 16 | TRBD1
CASSLASGGDLSYEQYF | TGTGCCAGCAGTTTGGCTAGCGGGGGGGACCTCTCCTACGAGCAGTACTTC | TRBJ2-7 | - | TRBV27 | 17 | TRBD2
CASSFAKTQYF | TGTGCCAGCAGTTTCGCTAAGACCCAGTACTTC | TRBJ2-5 | once | TRBV28 | 11 | -
CASSVEWAHNEQFF | TGTGCCAGCAGCGTAGAGTGGGCTCACAATGAGCAGTTCTTC | TRBJ2-1 | - | TRBV9 | 14 | -
CASSTGGRTNTEAFF | TGCGCCAGCAGTACAGGGGGCCGGACGAACACTGAAGCTTTCTTT | TRBJ1-1 | - | TRBV10-1 | 15 | TRBD1
CASRRQGERETQYF | TGTGCCAGCAGAAGACAGGGGGAAAGGGAGACCCAGTACTTC | TRBJ2-5 | - | TRBV6-5 | 14 | TRBD1
CASSKGQGRGNEQFF | TGTGCCAGCAGCAAAGGACAGGGCAGGGGCAATGAGCAGTTCTTC | TRBJ2-1 | - | TRBV7-8 | 15 | TRBD1
CASSHRTDGYTF | TGCGCCAGCAGCCACCGGACAGATGGCTACACCTTC | TRBJ1-2 | - | TRBV4-3 | 12 | -
CASSLGSGYEKLFF | TGTGCCAGCAGCCTGGGGTCGGGGTATGAAAAACTGTTTTTT | TRBJ1-4 | - | TRBV2 | 14 | -
CASSYSSGSSYNEQFF | TGTGCCAGCAGTTACTCAAGCGGGAGCTCCTACAATGAGCAGTTCTTC | TRBJ2-1 | - | TRBV6-5 | 16 | TRBD2
CASSVVVQGTPYEQYF | TGTGCCAGCAGCGTAGTTGTACAGGGGACACCCTACGAGCAGTACTTC | TRBJ2-7 | - | TRBV9 | 16 | TRBD1
CASGYQGRTYNEQFF | TGTGCTAGTGGTTATCAGGGGCGGACCTACAATGAGCAGTTCTTC | TRBJ2-1 | - | TRBV12-5 | 15 | -
CASRVQGPPYNEQFF | TGTGCCAGCAGAGTACAGGGACCCCCCTACAATGAGCAGTTCTTC | TRBJ2-1 | - | TRBV6-4 | 15 | -
CARTSGVYNEQFF | TGTGCCCGGACTAGCGGGGTTTACAATGAGCAGTTCTTC | TRBJ2-1 | - | TRBV30 | 13 | TRBD2
CASSLGQGSTYEQYF | TGTGCCAGCAGCTTAGGACAGGGTAGTACCTACGAGCAGTACTTC | TRBJ2-7 | - | TRBV7-6 | 15 | TRBD1
CASSSINSGSPLHF | TGTGCCAGCAGCTCTATCAACAGCGGTTCACCCCTCCACTTT | TRBJ1-6 | - | TRBV7-2 | 14 | -
CASSPAFPGQGYGYTF | TGTGCCAGCTCACCAGCTTTTCCGGGACAGGGCTATGGCTACACCTTC | TRBJ1-2 | - | TRBV18 | 16 | TRBD1
CASSQDGHPQETQYF | TGCGCCAGCAGCCAAGATGGACACCCGCAAGAGACCCAGTACTTC | TRBJ2-5 | once | TRBV4-1 | 15 | -
CASSPQGASEAFF | TGTGCCAGCAGTCCCCAGGGGGCCAGTGAAGCTTTCTTT | TRBJ1-1 | - | TRBV6-5 | 13 | TRBD1
CASRTGAYEQYF | TGTGCCAGCAGAACAGGGGCCTACGAGCAGTACTTC | TRBJ2-7 | - | TRBV6-5 | 12 | TRBD1
CASSLRGNGDSPLHF | TGTGCCAGCAGCTTAAGAGGGAACGGGGATTCACCCCTCCACTTT | TRBJ1-6 | - | TRBV5-5 | 15 | -
CASSPPGEGTQYF | TGTGCCAGCTCACCACCAGGGGAAGGTACGCAGTATTTT | TRBJ2-3 | - | TRBV18 | 13 | -
CASSSASGGRTDTQYF | TGCGCCAGCAGCTCCGCTAGCGGGGGGCGCACAGATACGCAGTATTTT | TRBJ2-3 | - | TRBV5-1 | 16 | TRBD2
CRVLGHEQFF | TGCAGGGTACTAGGCCATGAGCAGTTCTTC | TRBJ2-1 | - | TRBV20-1 | 10 | -
CASSPSNLRVNYGYTF | TGTGCCAGCAGCCCTAGCAACCTGAGGGTTAACTATGGCTACACCTTC | TRBJ1-2 | - | TRBV7-9 | 16 | -
CASSLAGLPYNQPQHF | TGTGCCAGCAGCTTAGCGGGGCTCCCCTACAATCAGCCCCAGCATTTT | TRBJ1-5 | - | TRBV7-8 | 16 | -
CASSPGISQETQYF | TGTGCCAGCAGCCCGGGTATATCCCAAGAGACCCAGTACTTC | TRBJ2-5 | - | TRBV5-6 | 14 | -
CASSPGLAGGLYEQYF | TGTGCCAGCTCACCGGGACTAGCGGGAGGACTCTACGAGCAGTACTTC | TRBJ2-7 | - | TRBV18 | 16 | TRBD2
CASSLQGNYGYTF | TGTGCTAGCAGCTTACAGGGTAACTATGGCTACACCTTC | TRBJ1-2 | few | TRBV7-7 | 13 | -
CASSPQGSNSPLHF | TGTGCCAGCAGCCCCCAAGGGAGTAATTCACCCCTCCACTTT | TRBJ1-6 | - | TRBV7-2 | 14 | -
CASRGQGESGYTF | TGTGCCAGCAGGGGACAGGGGGAAAGTGGCTACACCTTC | TRBJ1-2 | - | TRBV6-5 | 13 | TRBD1